Sequencing of this TCR beta chain was carried out in a study of high-grade serous ovarian cancer treatment subgroups. Study information: Samples averaged around 13,000 reads and about 7,500 unique TCR beta rearrangements. The study's findings and limits: Without spatial data, bulk sequencing limits insight into HGSC tumor diversity. The analyses considered CDR3 and ignored CDR1 and CDR2.

Tumor samples were obtained before definitive surgery or chemotherapy. This clone was detected only a few times. Its target is unknown. Here immunoSEQ multiplex PCR was the method, and the copy in TCRdb shows in-frame clones only, minus some. The sample has approximately 6,600 clones, around 74% seen once. The CDR3 covers 15 residues. The chain recombines TRBV21-1 with TRBJ2-7; the table's D gene call, TRBD1, was not cross checked with the DNA. TRBV21-1 is a pseudogene segment. Sequencing was done on a sample of tumor tissue. The receptor comes from a human donor with high-grade serous ovarian cancer. CDR3 sequence: CASSKEGQGIYEQYF. Written as DNA, the CDR3 is TGTGCCAGCAGCAAAGAGGGACAGGGGATCTACGAGCAGTACTTC.